Below, 29 T cell receptor beta chains from the same sample are listed, as sequenced in a study of T cells after yellow fever vaccination. TCRdb fed the 5' RACE reads into MiXCR, producing one record per CDR3 protein. The table includes fewer than 400,000 distinct CDR3 sequences, about 6% detected once. The sequences come from PBMCs, collected 5 days after the yellow fever booster vaccination. The receptor source for this set is a man in his thirties or forties who received the YFV17D yellow fever vaccine.

This rearrangement joins TRBV6-2 or TRBV6-3 to TRBJ2-3, with D perhaps matching TRBD2 (5 bases). The CDR3 runs 15 residues. V lost 5 bases and J lost 0, with 12 bases in between. Germline CDR1 reads MNHEY; CDR2 reads SVGEGT. The CDR3 region is CASSLLGSSTDTQYF. The DNA for the CDR3 is TGTGCCAGCAGTCTACTAGGGTCCAGCACAGATACGCAGTATTTT.

This clonotype was detected only a few times. V gene TRBV7-2 combines with J gene TRBJ2-7, with TRBD2 matching over 8 bases. Germline V lookup: CDR1 SGHTA, CDR2 FQGNSA. V was pared by 5 bases and J by 0 bases, with 12 bases of the junction left unmatched. The CDR3 contains 17 residues. This CDR3 is CASSPWGLAGPSYEQYF. The CDR3 region has the DNA TGTGCCAGCAGCCCCTGGGGGTTAGCGGGACCCTCCTACGAGCAGTACTTC.

This chain joins TRBV7-3 and TRBJ1-1; the D gene is possibly TRBD1 (6 bases). Per germline, CDR1 SGHTA and CDR2 FQGTGA. The CDR3 consists of 16 residues. The V and J ends lost 2 bases and 0 bases respectively, with 13 bases between them. The CDR3 here is CASSLQGQAMNTEAFF. CDR3 DNA sequence: TGTGCCAGCAGCTTACAGGGGCAGGCCATGAACACTGAAGCTTTCTTT.

The sample holds a few counts of this clonotype. This chain connects TRBV5-5 to TRBJ1-1; D unresolved. This CDR3 is built from 13 residues. Germline assignment: CDR1 SGHKS and CDR2 YYEKEE (reference sequence). V was clipped by 4 bases and J by 4 bases, with 11 bases between them. CDR3 sequence: CASSREWGTEAFF. In DNA form, the CDR3 reads TGTGCCAGCAGCCGCGAGTGGGGCACTGAAGCTTTCTTT.

This clonotype appeared many times. The V call is TRBV7-2, the J call TRBJ2-5; D unresolved. This CDR3 region has 14 residues. V was pared by 2 bases and J by 3 bases, with 10 bases between. Germline-derived CDR1 and CDR2 are SGHTA and FQGNSA. CDR3 coding DNA: TGTGCCAGCAGCTTAATTAATCCGAAAGAGACCCAGTACTTC. It translates to CASSLINPKETQYF.

V gene TRBV6-1 combines with J gene TRBJ2-3; D call uncertain. This CDR3 spans 16 amino acids. Trimming pared 2 bases from V and 5 bases from J, leaving 17 bases between. The germline V gene has CDR1 MNHNS and CDR2 SASEGT. The CDR3 DNA reads TGTGCCAGCAGTGAAACAGTGGGCAGAGTGGGAGATACGCAGTATTTT. Encoded protein: CASSETVGRVGDTQYF.

This clonotype has ten or more counts. V gene TRBV2 combines with J gene TRBJ2-1; 8 nucleotides line up with TRBD2. Germline V gives CDR1 SNHLY, CDR2 FYNNEI. The J segment lost 6 bases and the V segment lost 7 bases, leaving 11 bases of the junction unmatched. The CDR3 extends over 15 amino acids. DNA for the CDR3: TGTGCCAGCACTGAGCGGGAGTCCACCTTCAATGAGCAGTTCTTC. It codes for CASTERESTFNEQFF.

This chain uses TRBV6-2 or TRBV6-3 with TRBJ2-1; D assignment may be TRBD1 or TRBD2 (5 bases each). Germline V gene sequence: CDR1 MNHEY, CDR2 SVGEGT. Trimming left V 0 bases short and J 8 bases short, with 17 bases between. The CDR3 has 16 amino acids. This CDR3 is CASSYSVGRGEDEQFF. The DNA of the CDR3 is TGTGCCAGCAGTTACTCGGTGGGAAGGGGAGAGGATGAGCAGTTCTTC.

The table lists this clonotype with a few counts. The V and J genes are TRBV29-1 and TRBJ2-1, with D perhaps TRBD2 (6 bases). The V gene's germline CDR1 is SQVTM and CDR2 ANQGSEA. The CDR3 totals 12 residues. V was shortened by 6 bases and J by 7 bases, with 13 bases between the two germline ends. CDR3 sequence (DNA): TGCAGCGTGTTTAGCGGAGGGAATGAGCAGTTCTTC. Its protein is CSVFSGGNEQFF.

The sample holds a few counts of this clonotype. The V call is TRBV5-4, the J call TRBJ1-1; TRBD1 is a possible D gene (5 bases). Between the trimmed V and J ends, which lost 3 bases and 6 bases, there was a span of 12 bases. This CDR3 is 13 amino acids long. Germline values: CDR1 SGHNT, CDR2 YYREEE (reference sequence). Here the CDR3 DNA reads TGTGCCAGCAGCTACTCAGGGATGGCTGAAGCTTTCTTT. It is translated as CASSYSGMAEAFF. Combining the CDR3 with reference TRBV5-4 and TRBJ1-1 gives the whole variable domain ETGVTQSPTHLIKTRGQQVTLRCSSQSGHNTVSWYQQALGQGPQFIFQYYREEENGRGNFPPRFSGLQFPNYSSELNVNALELDDSALYLCASSYSGMAEAFFGQGTRLTVV.

This chain joins TRBV28 and TRBJ1-5, with TRBD1 as a possible D gene (6 bases). This CDR3 has 13 residues. Germline V CDR1 and CDR2: MDHEN, SYDVKM. V was cut by 3 bases and J by 6 bases, with 9 bases left in between. The CDR3 sequence is CASSFSGAQPQHF. The CDR3 DNA reads as TGTGCCAGCAGTTTCTCGGGGGCTCAGCCCCAGCATTTT. Supplemented by reference TRBV28 and TRBJ1-5, the full variable domain reads DVKVTQSSRYLVKRTGEKVFLECVQDMDHENMFWYRQDPGLGLRLIYFSYDVKMKEKGDIPEGYSVSREKKERFSLILESASTNQTSMYLCASSFSGAQPQHFGDGTRLSIL.

Ten or more counts support this clonotype. The chain links TRBV15 to TRBJ2-7; TRBD2 is a possible D gene (6 bases). Trimming left V 5 bases short and J 4 bases short, with 15 bases between. In germline, CDR1 is LNHNV, CDR2 YYDKDF (reference sequence). This CDR3 contains 14 residues. The DNA of the CDR3 is TGTGCCACCAGCGGAGGGGCCTCTAAGTACGAGCAGTACTTC. Protein: CATSGGASKYEQYF.

Only a few counts were recorded for this clonotype. The chain couples TRBV30 to TRBJ2-5; TRBD1 agrees at 9 bases. There are 15 residues in the CDR3. Trimming took 2 bases from V and 5 from J; bases not matched to a gene: 9. CDR1 GTSNPN and CDR2 SVGIG come from the germline V gene (reference sequence). The CDR3 region is CAWSTTGGEIETQYF. The CDR3 DNA is TGTGCCTGGAGTACGACAGGGGGGGAGATTGAGACCCAGTACTTC. Together with reference TRBV30 and TRBJ2-5, the CDR3 gives the full variable domain: SQTIHQWPATLVQPVGSPLSLECTVEGTSNPNLYWYRQAAGRGLQLLFYSVGIGQISSEVPQNLSASRPQDRQFILSSKKLLLSDSGFYLCAWSTTGGEIETQYFGPGTRLLVL.

The rearrangement uses TRBV29-1 and TRBJ2-5; D is uncertain. V was clipped by 3 bases and J by 1 base, with 9 bases between them. The CDR3 is made up of 13 amino acids. Per germline, CDR1 SQVTM and CDR2 ANQGSEA. CDR3 region: CSVERHLQETQYF. The CDR3 nucleotides read TGCAGCGTTGAGCGGCACCTCCAAGAGACCCAGTACTTC.

This clonotype showed up just a few times. The V call is TRBV4-3, the J call TRBJ1-1; 9 positions match TRBD1. This CDR3 comprises 14 residues. V lost 2 bases, J lost 4 bases, and 2 bases stayed unmatched. CDR1 and CDR2 from the germline V gene are LGHNA and YSLEER. CDR3 sequence reads: CASSQRQGGTEAFF. The DNA of the CDR3 is TGCGCCAGCAGCCAACGACAGGGGGGCACTGAAGCTTTCTTT.

This sequence joins TRBV4-2 and TRBJ2-7, with 8 bases lining up with TRBD2. Germline CDR1 LGHNA, CDR2 YNFKEQ. V shed 0 bases, J shed 1 base, and the junction held 11 bases outside the gene matches. The CDR3 runs to 18 residues. The CDR3 region is CASSQDLGGLALSYEQYF. The CDR3 nucleotides are TGTGCCAGCAGCCAAGATCTGGGAGGACTAGCTTTATCCTACGAGCAGTACTTC.

This clonotype was detected ten times or more. The genes are TRBV12-3 or TRBV12-4 and TRBJ1-1; 7 bases agree with TRBD1. The trim removed 6 bases at V and 11 bases at J, leaving 9 bases unmatched. This CDR3 contains 12 residues. CDR3 residues: CASRGTGEKAFF. The CDR3 coding sequence is TGTGCCAGCAGGGGAACAGGGGAGAAGGCTTTCTTT.

This chain joins TRBV7-2 and TRBJ2-3; 8 bases are a match to TRBD2. The CDR3 consists of 16 residues. CDR1 SGHTA and CDR2 FQGNSA come from the germline V gene. Losses at the gene ends were 2 bases for V and 2 bases for J; bases not matched to a gene: 6. The CDR3 nucleotides are TGTGCCAGCAGCTTATTAGCGGGAAGCCCCACAGATACGCAGTATTTT. This encodes CASSLLAGSPTDTQYF.

The chain carries TRBV6-2 or TRBV6-3 and TRBJ2-1; 10 bases match TRBD2. The V gene end was trimmed by 0 bases and the J gene end by 4 bases; junction bases not matched to a gene: 6. The CDR3 runs to 17 residues. The germline gives CDR1 MNHEY, CDR2 SVGEGT. CDR3 in amino acids: CASSYSWTSGRYNEQFF. The CDR3 DNA is TGTGCCAGCAGTTACTCCTGGACTAGCGGACGGTACAATGAGCAGTTCTTC.

The sample holds a few counts of this clonotype. This chain connects TRBV20-1 to TRBJ2-7; D unresolved. CDR3 length equals 13 residues. Trimming shortened V by 0 bases and J by 2 bases, and 8 bases separated the two germline ends. The germline CDR1 and CDR2 sequences are DFQATT and SNEGSKA (reference sequence). The CDR3, as DNA: TGCAGTGCTAGAGATCTCTTGGCCTACGAGCAGTACTTC. Translated, it gives CSARDLLAYEQYF.

This clonotype was seen many times. This chain links TRBV6-5 with TRBJ2-1; 12 nucleotides agree with TRBD2. Germline loops: CDR1 MNHEY, CDR2 SVGAGI. This CDR3 is built from 16 residues. V lost 5 bases and J lost 9; bases outside the gene matches: 11. The CDR3 nucleotides are TGTGCCAGCAGTACCCCGACTAGCGGGAGAGGGACTGAGCAGTTCTTC. Encoded protein: CASSTPTSGRGTEQFF.

The chain has TRBV20-1 and TRBJ2-7; 7 positions agree with TRBD1. V lost 6 bases and J lost 12; bases outside the gene matches: 14. CDR1 is DFQATT and CDR2 is SNEGSKA in the germline V gene (reference sequence). The CDR3 extends over 12 amino acids. CDR3 in DNA: TGCAGTGCCTTCGGCGTGACAGGGTCTGGGTACTTC. It codes for CSAFGVTGSGYF.

This clonotype turned up a few times. The J gene is TRBJ2-4, the V gene TRBV5-1, with D possibly matching TRBD2 (6 bases). This CDR3 is 16 amino acids long. V was trimmed by 3 bases and J by 6 bases, leaving 19 bases between them. Germline CDR1 reads SGHRS; CDR2 reads YFSETQ. CDR3 coding DNA: TGCGCCAGCAGCTCAGAGACCGCGGGACCCCGAAACATTCAGTACTTC. Protein: CASSSETAGPRNIQYF.

This clonotype came up many times. The rearrangement links TRBV19 to TRBJ2-5, with D perhaps matching TRBD1 (5 bases). The V gene lost 7 bases and the J gene lost 5 bases, with 17 bases spanning the gap. The CDR3 has 14 amino acids. Per the germline V gene, CDR1 is LNHDA and CDR2 is SQIVND (reference sequence). DNA for the CDR3: TGTGCCAGTACCTCAGAGGTAGGGGTTGAGACCCAGTACTTC. Translated, it gives CASTSEVGVETQYF.

The V gene is TRBV29-1, the J gene TRBJ1-1; 7 positions agree with TRBD1. The germline V gene encodes CDR1 SQVTM and CDR2 ANQGSEA. The CDR3 totals 12 residues. V lost 4 bases to trimming and J lost 10 bases; unmatched junction nucleotides: 9. The CDR3 DNA follows: TGCAGCGTTGCCGGGAGGGGGCCCTTAGCTTTCTTT. This sequence encodes CSVAGRGPLAFF.

A note on this clonotype: A much larger clone differs from this one at a single base, so this may be a read error. This sequence joins TRBV20-1 and TRBJ2-1, with 7 bases fitting TRBD2. The germline gives CDR1 DFQATT, CDR2 SNEGSKA (reference sequence). Unmatched junction bases numbered 7, after V lost 6 bases and J lost 2 bases. The CDR3 spans 14 residues. The chain's CDR3 is CSATLAATYNEQFF. CDR3 DNA sequence: TGCAGTGCGACCCTAGCGGCGACCTACAATGAGCAGTTCTTC.

The CDR3 sequence: CASSDGQPPYGYTF. The CDR3 DNA sequence: TGCGCCAGCAGCGACGGACAGCCTCCCTATGGCTACACCTTC. This sequence joins TRBV5-1 and TRBJ1-2; a possible D gene is TRBD1 (6 bases). Germline CDR1 and CDR2: SGHRS and YFSETQ. The CDR3 extends over 14 amino acids. Trimming cost V 4 bases and J 4 bases, with 14 bases left between them.

This chain links TRBV29-1 with TRBJ2-2, with unresolved D. V was clipped by 6 bases and J by 6 bases, with 8 bases between them. There are 11 residues in the CDR3. Germline V gives CDR1 SQVTM, CDR2 ANQGSEA. The CDR3 region is CSVRTSGELFF. Here the CDR3 DNA reads TGCAGCGTCAGGACGTCCGGGGAGCTGTTTTTT.

V gene TRBV3-1 combines with J gene TRBJ2-6; the D is unclear. The CDR3 is made up of 16 amino acids. Germline assignment: CDR1 LGHDT and CDR2 YNNKEL (reference sequence). The germline V and J ends were trimmed by 4 bases and 1 base, with 11 bases remaining between them. The CDR3 sequence: CASSPQPSSGANVLTF. The DNA of the CDR3 is TGTGCCAGCAGCCCCCAACCTTCATCTGGGGCCAACGTCCTGACTTTC.